A single sample gave rise to the 32 T cell receptor beta chains below, sequenced in a study of blood T cell repertoires in COVID-19. The data were produced by immunoSEQ multiplex PCR, yet TCRdb's version contains in-frame clones alone and is incomplete. The data show about 150,000 clones, roughly 87% seen once. Sequenced: PBMCs or T cells enriched from blood (not recorded which). These receptors were obtained from a woman aged 40 to 55 who had been exposed to COVID-19.

V is TRBV6-6 and J is TRBJ1-5, with D possibly matching TRBD1 (5 bases). The CDR3 contains 13 residues. V lost 6 bases, J lost 5 bases, and 11 bases lay in between. Germline CDR1 reads MNHNY; CDR2 reads SVGAGI (reference sequence). This chain's CDR3 is CASRPLRDQPQHF. In nucleotides, the CDR3 is TGTGCCAGCAGACCCCTCAGGGATCAGCCCCAGCATTTT.

DNA for the CDR3: TGTGCCAGCAGCCAAGCGGTCGAGCAGTACTTC. It yields the protein CASSQAVEQYF. V gene TRBV14 combines with J gene TRBJ2-7; D uncertain. CDR1 and CDR2 (germline): SGHDN, FVKESK. The CDR3 extends over 11 amino acids. The V end was cut by 1 base, the J end by 6 bases, with 4 bases between.

The chain carries TRBV12-3 or TRBV12-4 and TRBJ2-1, with D possibly matching TRBD1 (5 bases). V lost 5 bases and J 15 bases, leaving 14 bases between the germline ends. This CDR3 is 11 amino acids long. CDR3 bases: TGTGCCAGCAGTCTGAGTCAGGGAAGGTTCTTC. It codes for CASSLSQGRFF.

The chain combines TRBV6-2 or TRBV6-3 with TRBJ2-1; maybe TRBD2 (5 bases). Per the germline V gene, CDR1 is MNHEY and CDR2 is SVGEGT. This CDR3 contains 15 residues. The germline V and J ends were trimmed by 3 bases and 7 bases, with 16 bases remaining between them. As DNA, the CDR3 is TGTGCCAGCAGTTATATCGGGCAGGAGGAAAATGAGCAGTTCTTC. Protein sequence: CASSYIGQEENEQFF.

The chain couples TRBV11-2 to TRBJ2-7; the D gene is possibly TRBD1 (6 bases). The CDR3 has 14 residues. Germline V lookup: CDR1 SGHAT, CDR2 FQNNGV. V was shortened by 1 base and J by 6 bases, with 13 bases between the two germline ends. CDR3 amino acids: CASSLANRVGEQYF. For the CDR3, the DNA is TGTGCCAGCAGCTTAGCCAACAGGGTGGGCGAGCAGTACTTC.

The chain uses TRBV10-3 and TRBJ1-4, with D maybe TRBD1 (5 bases). In germline, CDR1 is ENHRY, CDR2 SYGVKD. With 4 bases removed from V and 8 bases from J, the gap between germline ends came to 14 bases. The CDR3 covers 14 residues. CDR3 region: CAISGGGDGEKLFF. In nucleotides, the CDR3 is TGTGCCATCAGTGGTGGGGGGGACGGGGAAAAACTGTTTTTT.

The chain couples TRBV19 to TRBJ2-7; 8 bases fit TRBD1. Germline V gene data show CDR1 as LNHDA and CDR2 as SQIVND (reference sequence). The CDR3 contains 15 residues. Losses at the gene ends were 9 bases for V and 0 bases for J; bases not matched to a gene: 10. The CDR3 loop reads CASRPGTGVSYEQYF. The CDR3 DNA is TGTGCCAGCCGCCCCGGGACAGGCGTCTCCTACGAGCAGTACTTC.

This chain connects TRBV11-2 to TRBJ2-7; 8 bases match TRBD1. The germline CDR1 and CDR2 sequences are SGHAT and FQNNGV. The CDR3 is made up of 14 amino acids. Trimming took 3 bases from V and 9 from J; bases not matched to a gene: 10. The CDR3 nucleotides are TGTGCCAGCAGCTTGCTCCGGACAGGGTTCGGGCAGTACTTC. This sequence encodes CASSLLRTGFGQYF.

This rearrangement joins TRBV4-3 to TRBJ2-7, with D tentatively TRBD1 (5 bases). Germline assignment: CDR1 LGHNA and CDR2 YSLEER. This CDR3 region has 15 residues. V was cut by 0 bases and J by 4 bases, with 13 bases left in between. Here the CDR3 reads CASSQEFRVGYEQYF. CDR3 coding DNA: TGCGCCAGCAGCCAAGAATTCAGGGTAGGGTACGAGCAGTACTTC.

This clone appeared once. Here the CDR3 reads CASSQDRTLGNTIYF. CDR3 nucleotide sequence: TGCGCCAGCAGCCAGGACAGGACATTAGGAAACACCATATATTTT. This chain joins TRBV4-3 and TRBJ1-3; 7 bases are shared with TRBD1. The CDR3 length is 15 residues. With V trimmed by 3 bases and J by 4 bases, 6 bases remained unmatched. CDR1 and CDR2 from the germline V gene are LGHNA and YSLEER.

In this sample, this clone turned up once. The rearrangement joins TRBV9 to TRBJ2-7; 8 bases agree with TRBD1. This CDR3 region has 17 residues. The V segment lost 0 bases and the J segment 5 bases; nucleotides outside the gene matches: 13. CDR1 and CDR2 (germline): SGDLS, YYNGEE. CDR3: CASSVGTGLYGGNEQYF. In DNA form, the CDR3 reads TGTGCCAGCAGCGTAGGGACAGGGTTATACGGCGGGAACGAGCAGTACTTC.

The rearrangement joins TRBV6-5 to TRBJ1-3; maybe TRBD1 (6 bases). In germline, CDR1 is MNHEY, CDR2 SVGAGI. This CDR3 is 14 amino acids long. The germline V and J ends were trimmed by 7 bases and 1 base, with 11 bases remaining between them. The CDR3, as DNA: TGTGCCAGCAAGATACAGGGTTCTGGAAACACCATATATTTT. Translation gives CASKIQGSGNTIYF.

The V call is TRBV29-1, the J call TRBJ1-1, with 9 bases that match TRBD1. V lost 5 bases to trimming and J lost 6 bases; unmatched junction nucleotides: 10. In germline, CDR1 is SQVTM, CDR2 ANQGSEA. The CDR3 is made up of 14 amino acids. CDR3 region: CSVKTGQGLSEAFF. For the CDR3, the DNA is TGCAGCGTTAAGACGGGACAGGGTCTTTCTGAAGCTTTCTTT. The full variable domain, with the rest looked up from reference TRBV29-1 and TRBJ1-1, is SAVISQKPSRDICQRGTSLTIQCQVDSQVTMMFWYRQQPGQSLTLIATANQGSEATYESGFVIDKFPISRPNLTFSTLTVSNMSPEDSSIYLCSVKTGQGLSEAFFGQGTRLTVV.

The chain carries TRBV3-1 (or the pseudogene TRBV3-2) and TRBJ2-5; weak D call: TRBD2 (7 bases). The length of the CDR3 is 14 residues. Trimming left V 4 bases short and J 7 bases short, with 16 bases between. Germline V CDR1 and CDR2: LGHDT, YNNKEL (reference sequence). The CDR3 sequence is CASSPRGAVRTQYF. The DNA for the CDR3 is TGTGCCAGCAGCCCACGGGGGGCCGTGAGGACCCAGTACTTC.

The chain is built from TRBV2 and TRBJ2-2; 11 bases align to TRBD2. Germline V gene data show CDR1 as SNHLY and CDR2 as FYNNEI. The J segment lost 4 bases and the V segment lost 6 bases, leaving 10 bases of the junction unmatched. The CDR3 length is 17 residues. CDR3 coding DNA: TGTGCCAGCAGGATGGGACTAGCGGAGCGGAGCACCGGGGAGCTGTTTTTT. It translates to CASRMGLAERSTGELFF.

CDR3 protein: CASSGGQFNSPLHF. In DNA form, the CDR3 reads TGTGCCAGCAGCGGCGGACAGTTTAATTCACCCCTCCACTTT. This sequence joins TRBV9 and TRBJ1-6; the D gene is possibly TRBD1 (6 bases). In germline, CDR1 is SGDLS, CDR2 YYNGEE. CDR3 size: 14 residues. The ends were cut back, 3 bases at V and 6 bases at J, with 10 bases in the middle.

The chain is built from TRBV28 and TRBJ2-2; weak D call: TRBD2 (6 bases). CDR1 and CDR2 (germline): MDHEN, SYDVKM. The CDR3 runs to 14 residues. With 5 bases removed from V and 4 bases from J, the gap between germline ends came to 11 bases. The CDR3 DNA reads as TGTGCCAGCAGTCGACTAGTTCCCACCGGGGAGCTGTTTTTT. Translation gives CASSRLVPTGELFF.

V gene TRBV4-3 combines with J gene TRBJ1-1; the match to TRBD1 covers 9 bases. Germline V gene lookup returns CDR1 LGHNA and CDR2 YSLEER. After removal of 4 bases from V and 5 bases from J, the junction contained 5 bases not matched to a gene. This CDR3 region has 14 residues. CDR3 region: CASSPHRGRTEAFF. CDR3 sequence (DNA): TGCGCCAGCAGCCCCCACAGGGGGCGAACTGAAGCTTTCTTT.

J is TRBJ2-7 and V is TRBV6-6; 8 bases agree with TRBD1. Germline CDR1 is MNHNY and CDR2 is SVGAGI (reference sequence). The length of the CDR3 is 12 residues. J was trimmed by 6 bases and V by 5 bases; bases with no gene match: 3. CDR3: CASSADRGEQYF. CDR3 nucleotides: TGTGCCAGCAGTGCCGACAGGGGCGAGCAGTACTTC.

The J gene is TRBJ2-1, the V gene TRBV11-2; 12 nucleotides agree with TRBD2. With 4 bases clipped from V and 9 bases from J, the junction kept 10 bases outside the gene matches. CDR1 is SGHAT and CDR2 is FQNNGV in the germline V gene. The CDR3 runs 16 residues. CDR3 sequence reads: CASSSYPSGGAVEQFF. CDR3 in DNA: TGTGCCAGCAGCTCCTACCCTAGCGGGGGGGCAGTTGAGCAGTTCTTC.

CDR3 residues: CAISGSDGYTF. CDR3 coding DNA: TGTGCCATCAGTGGGTCCGATGGCTACACCTTC. The rearrangement joins TRBV10-3 to TRBJ1-2, with D unresolved. CDR1 ENHRY and CDR2 SYGVKD come from the germline V gene. With 4 bases removed from V and 6 bases from J, the gap between germline ends came to 6 bases. This CDR3 comprises 11 residues.

The rearrangement joins TRBV28 to TRBJ1-2; 11 bases fit TRBD1. The germline V gene encodes CDR1 MDHEN and CDR2 SYDVKM. The CDR3 is 15 residues long. V gave up 4 bases and J gave up 8 bases; unmatched junction bases: 9. The CDR3 DNA reads TGTGCCAGCAGTTCTCCCGGGACAGGGGGGGTGGGCTACACCTTC. It translates to CASSSPGTGGVGYTF.

CDR3 region: CASSSPGTDTQYF. The DNA for the CDR3 is TGCGCCAGCAGTTCACCAGGCACAGATACGCAGTATTTT. This chain joins TRBV4-1 and TRBJ2-3; D gene ambiguous. V was trimmed by 6 bases and J by 1 base, leaving 8 bases between them. Germline CDR1 MGHRA, CDR2 YSYEKL. The CDR3 length is 13 residues.

The V call is TRBV5-4, the J call TRBJ2-3, with 8 bases fitting TRBD2. In germline, CDR1 is SGHNT, CDR2 YYREEE (reference sequence). The V segment lost 0 bases and the J segment 2 bases; nucleotides outside the gene matches: 2. The CDR3 sequence is 15 residues long. The CDR3 spells CASSLGRGDTDTQYF. DNA of the CDR3: TGTGCCAGCAGCTTGGGGCGGGGGGACACAGATACGCAGTATTTT.

The chain employs TRBV13 and TRBJ2-2; possible D gene TRBD2, 6 bases. Germline CDR1 and CDR2: PRHDT and FYEKMQ (reference sequence). V gave up 5 bases and J gave up 2 bases, with 18 bases separating them. This CDR3 contains 17 residues. DNA for the CDR3: TGTGCCAGCAGCCCGGTACCTTACGGGACTAACACCGGGGAGCTGTTTTTT. It codes for CASSPVPYGTNTGELFF. The complete variable domain, with remaining parts taken from reference TRBV13 and TRBJ2-2, reads AAGVIQSPRHLIKEKRETATLKCYPIPRHDTVYWYQQGPGQDPQFLISFYEKMQSDKGSIPDRFSAQQFSDYHSELNMSSLELGDSALYFCASSPVPYGTNTGELFFGEGSRLTVL.

The chain recombines TRBV12-5 with TRBJ2-7, with TRBD1 matching over 7 bases. CDR1 LGHNT and CDR2 FRNRAP come from the germline V gene. This CDR3 is built from 14 residues. J gave up 1 base and V 6 bases, and 6 bases lay outside the gene matches. In DNA form, the CDR3 reads TGTGCTAGTGGGGAAAGGACAGGATCCTACGAGCAGTACTTC. The encoded protein is CASGERTGSYEQYF.

The chain employs TRBV12-5 and TRBJ1-2; a possible D gene is TRBD1 (5 bases). This CDR3 has 15 amino acids. Germline lookup yields CDR1 LGHNT and CDR2 FRNRAP. V lost 4 bases to trimming and J lost 2 bases, with 14 bases between them. The CDR3 DNA is TGTGCTAGTGGTTGGGGCCCCGGGGGGAACTATGGCTACACCTTC. Encoded protein: CASGWGPGGNYGYTF.

The V call is TRBV28, the J call TRBJ2-3, with D perhaps TRBD1 (6 bases). Trimming shortened V by 11 bases and J by 5 bases, and 20 bases separated the two germline ends. Germline V lookup: CDR1 MDHEN, CDR2 SYDVKM. This CDR3 comprises 14 residues. The DNA for the CDR3 is TGTGCCGGGAAGGGGGAAGGCTTTAAAGATACGCAGTATTTT. Translating gives CAGKGEGFKDTQYF.

The V call is TRBV29-1, the J call TRBJ2-7, with D possibly TRBD2 on 5 matching bases. Germline-derived CDR1 and CDR2 are SQVTM and ANQGSEA. V was shortened by 7 bases and J by 0 bases, with 13 bases between the two germline ends. The CDR3 consists of 13 residues. The CDR3 is CSALAHSSYEQYF. The DNA for the CDR3 is TGCAGCGCCCTAGCCCATAGCTCCTACGAGCAGTACTTC.

The gene calls are TRBV2 and TRBJ2-5, with 11 bases that match TRBD1. Per the germline V gene, CDR1 is SNHLY and CDR2 is FYNNEI. V shed 5 bases and J 5 bases; nucleotides not matched to a gene: 4. The CDR3 loop spans 14 amino acids. Here the CDR3 reads CASSKGQGAETQYF. The CDR3 DNA sequence: TGTGCCAGCAGTAAAGGACAGGGGGCTGAGACCCAGTACTTC.

In this sample, this clone turned up once. The CDR3 coding sequence is TGTGCCAGCAGCTGGGGTTTACAGGGGGCGCGTGGCAATCAGCCCCAGCATTTT. Residues: CASSWGLQGARGNQPQHF. This chain joins TRBV5-5 and TRBJ1-5; 9 bases agree with TRBD1. Germline CDR1 reads SGHKS; CDR2 reads YYEKEE (reference sequence). V was clipped by 3 bases and J by 2 bases; unmatched bases: 12. CDR3 length: 18 amino acids.

The chain uses TRBV27 and TRBJ2-2, with a weak D call TRBD2 (6 bases). Trimming stripped 4 bases from V and 4 bases from J, with 7 bases between. Per germline, CDR1 MNHEY and CDR2 SMNVEV (reference sequence). There are 13 residues in the CDR3. CDR3 sequence (DNA): TGTGCCAGCAGTTGGGGAGGCACCGGGGAGCTGTTTTTT. It is translated as CASSWGGTGELFF.